This T cell receptor beta chain appears in the sequencing data of a study of cytomegalovirus exposure and HLA in healthy donors. In the PCR, 60 Vbeta and 13 Jbeta primers were used. Measured with immunoSEQ multiplex PCR; TCRdb has only the in-frame clones, and not every one. The data show more than 90,000 clones, with around three quarters seen just once and 0.87% held by the top ten. Worth noting for this clone: The antigen is not known.

Study results and limitations: Many donors carried some public TCRs, although rarity characterized most TCR sequences. Beyond CMV serostatus, there was no information to go on about immune exposure. A later examination showed that TCR association rates differed by HLA locus, with DRB1 most and HLA-C fewest.

Sample: PBMCs. The sequence was obtained from a woman aged 25 to 39 in good health and CMV-seronegative.

CDR3 bases: TGTGCCAGCAGTGTCAACGGGGGCAATCAGCCCCAGCATTTT. Protein: CASSVNGGNQPQHF. The rearrangement links TRBV2 to TRBJ1-5; unclear D gene. Trimming took 4 bases from V and 2 from J, leaving 9 bases between them. The germline V gene encodes CDR1 SNHLY and CDR2 FYNNEI. There are 14 residues in the CDR3.